This TCR beta chain was sequenced during a study of OX40 agonist ivuxolimab in advanced cancers. Study overall: The dose of intravenous ivuxolimab that patients received every 2 weeks ranged from 0.01 to 10 mg/kg. Anti-PD-1, anti-PD-L1 or anti-CTLA-4 therapy given earlier was allowed, and 40% had some.

As regards this clone: The antigen remains undetermined.

Libraries were prepared by immunoSEQ multiplex PCR; TCRdb keeps only in-frame clonotypes and omits some of them. Of roughly 100,000 clones listed, around 90% were seen once; the top ten hold approximately 0.78%. Study results and limitations: Also showing low normalized T-cell clonal expansion were some of the nonresponders. The study found that CD8+ T cells averaged more expanded clones than CD4+.

Sequenced material: CD4+ or CD8+ T cells sorted from blood, taken in a trial of the OX40 agonist ivuxolimab. The receptor was derived from an adult with an advanced solid tumor such as melanoma, head and neck, liver or kidney cancer.

CDR3 sequence reads: CANAPGAGGGETQYF. DNA of the CDR3: TGTGCCAATGCACCGGGGGCTGGCGGGGGAGAGACCCAGTACTTC. This chain connects TRBV6-6 to TRBJ2-5, with D perhaps TRBD2 (7 bases). Trimming took off 10 bases at V and 4 bases at J, with 22 bases between the two ends. The CDR3 consists of 15 residues. CDR1 and CDR2 from the germline V gene are MNHNY and SVGAGI (reference sequence).